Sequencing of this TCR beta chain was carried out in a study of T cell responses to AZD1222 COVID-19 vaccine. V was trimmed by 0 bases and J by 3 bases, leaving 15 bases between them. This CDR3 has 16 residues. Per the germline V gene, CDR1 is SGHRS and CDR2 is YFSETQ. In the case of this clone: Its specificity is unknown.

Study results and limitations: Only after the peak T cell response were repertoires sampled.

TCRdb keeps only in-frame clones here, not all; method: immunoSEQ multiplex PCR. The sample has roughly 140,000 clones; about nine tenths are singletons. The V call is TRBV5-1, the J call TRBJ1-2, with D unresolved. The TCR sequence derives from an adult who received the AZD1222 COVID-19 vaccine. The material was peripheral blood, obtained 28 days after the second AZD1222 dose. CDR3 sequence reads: CASSLGYNSWDYGYTF. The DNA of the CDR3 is TGCGCCAGCAGCTTGGGATACAACAGTTGGGACTATGGCTACACCTTC.